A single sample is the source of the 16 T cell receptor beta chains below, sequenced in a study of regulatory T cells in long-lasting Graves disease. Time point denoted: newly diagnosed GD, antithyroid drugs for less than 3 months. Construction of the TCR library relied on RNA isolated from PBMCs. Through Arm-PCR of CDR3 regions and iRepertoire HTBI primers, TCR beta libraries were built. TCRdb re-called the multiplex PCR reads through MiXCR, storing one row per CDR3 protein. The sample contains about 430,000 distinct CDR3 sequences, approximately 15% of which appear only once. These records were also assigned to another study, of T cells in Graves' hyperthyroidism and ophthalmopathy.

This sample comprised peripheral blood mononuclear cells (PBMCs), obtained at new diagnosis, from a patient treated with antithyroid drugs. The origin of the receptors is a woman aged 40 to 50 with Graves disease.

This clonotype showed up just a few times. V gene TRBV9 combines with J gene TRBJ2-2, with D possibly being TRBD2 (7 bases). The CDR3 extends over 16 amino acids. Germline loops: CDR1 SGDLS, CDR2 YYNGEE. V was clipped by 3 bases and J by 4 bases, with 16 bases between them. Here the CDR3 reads CASSGEGESGTGELFF. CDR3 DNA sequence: TGTGCCAGCAGCGGGGAGGGGGAGTCGGGCACCGGGGAGCTGTTTTTT.

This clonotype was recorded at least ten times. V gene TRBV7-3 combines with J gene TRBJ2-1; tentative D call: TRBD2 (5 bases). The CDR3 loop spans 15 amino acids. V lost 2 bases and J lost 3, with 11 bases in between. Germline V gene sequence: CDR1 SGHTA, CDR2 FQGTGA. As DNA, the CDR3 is TGTGCCAGCAGCTTACTAGGAGGTAGCTACAATGAGCAGTTCTTC. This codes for CASSLLGGSYNEQFF.

CDR3 sequence reads: CASSPPTGVDIGAFF. As DNA, the CDR3 is TGTGCCAGCAGCCCACCGACAGGGGTGGATATTGGAGCTTTCTTT. The V call is TRBV7-6, the J call TRBJ1-1; 8 bases match TRBD1. Germline CDR1 reads SGHVS; CDR2 reads FNYEAQ. V lost 5 bases and J lost 10; bases outside the gene matches: 15. The CDR3 contains 15 residues. The full variable domain, in which reference TRBV7-6 and TRBJ1-1 provide the parts outside the CDR3, is GAGVSQSPRYKVTKRGQDVALRCDPISGHVSLYWYRQALGQGPEFLTYFNYEAQQDKSGLPNDRFSAERPEGSISTLTIQRTEQRDSAMYRCASSPPTGVDIGAFFGQGTRLTVV.

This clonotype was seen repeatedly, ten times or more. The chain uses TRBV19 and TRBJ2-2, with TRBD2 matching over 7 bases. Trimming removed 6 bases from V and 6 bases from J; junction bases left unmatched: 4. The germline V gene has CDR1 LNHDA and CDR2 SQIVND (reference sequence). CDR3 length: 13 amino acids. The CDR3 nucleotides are TGTGCCAGTAGAGGACTAGGGGCCGGGGAGCTGTTTTTT. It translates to CASRGLGAGELFF.

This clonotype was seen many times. CDR3 amino acids: CASSPASGPSSYNEQFF. In DNA, the CDR3 is TGTGCCAGCAGTCCAGCTAGCGGACCGAGCTCCTACAATGAGCAGTTCTTC. The genes are TRBV27 and TRBJ2-1, with 7 nucleotides matching TRBD2. V shed 5 bases, J shed 0 bases, and the junction held 10 bases outside the gene matches. Germline V gene sequence: CDR1 MNHEY, CDR2 SMNVEV (reference sequence). The CDR3 runs 17 residues.

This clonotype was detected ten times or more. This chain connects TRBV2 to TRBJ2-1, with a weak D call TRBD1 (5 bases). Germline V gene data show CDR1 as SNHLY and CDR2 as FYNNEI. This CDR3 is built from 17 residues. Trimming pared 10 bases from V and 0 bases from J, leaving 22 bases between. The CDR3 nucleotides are TGTGCCACGATAACCAGGGAAAGACAGCACTCCTACAATGAGCAGTTCTTC. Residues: CATITRERQHSYNEQFF.

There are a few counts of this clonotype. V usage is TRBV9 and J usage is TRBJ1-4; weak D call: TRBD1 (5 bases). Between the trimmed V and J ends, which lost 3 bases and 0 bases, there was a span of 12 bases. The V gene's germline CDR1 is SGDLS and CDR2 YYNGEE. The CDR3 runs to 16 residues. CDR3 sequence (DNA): TGTGCCAGCAGCGCAACCGACAGCGCAACTAATGAAAAACTGTTTTTT. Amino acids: CASSATDSATNEKLFF.

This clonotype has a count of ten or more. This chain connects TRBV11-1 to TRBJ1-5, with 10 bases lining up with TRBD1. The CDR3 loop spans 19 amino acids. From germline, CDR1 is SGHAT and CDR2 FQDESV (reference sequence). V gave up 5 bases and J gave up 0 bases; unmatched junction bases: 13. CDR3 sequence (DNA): TGTGCCAGCAGCCCCCATAGGACAGGGGGAAAGCATAGCAATCAGCCCCAGCATTTT. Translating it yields CASSPHRTGGKHSNQPQHF.

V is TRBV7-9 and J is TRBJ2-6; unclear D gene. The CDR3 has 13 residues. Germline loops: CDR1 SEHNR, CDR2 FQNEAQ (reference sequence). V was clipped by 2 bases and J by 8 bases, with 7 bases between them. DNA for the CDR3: TGTGCCAGCAGCTTAACAAGCCCCAACGTCCTGACTTTC. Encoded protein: CASSLTSPNVLTF.

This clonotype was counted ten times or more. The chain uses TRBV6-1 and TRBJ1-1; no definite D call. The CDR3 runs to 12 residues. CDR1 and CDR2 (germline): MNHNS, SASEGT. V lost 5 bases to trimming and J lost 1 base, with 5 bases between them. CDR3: CASSQRNTEAFF. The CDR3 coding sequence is TGTGCCAGCAGTCAAAGGAACACTGAAGCTTTCTTT.

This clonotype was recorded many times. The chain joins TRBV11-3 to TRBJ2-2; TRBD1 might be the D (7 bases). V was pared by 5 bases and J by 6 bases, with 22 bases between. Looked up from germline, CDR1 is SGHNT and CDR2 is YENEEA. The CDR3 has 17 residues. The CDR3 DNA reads TGTGCCAGCAGCGAGGACTACCTAGGAACAGGGGCCGGGGAGCTGTTTTTT. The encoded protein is CASSEDYLGTGAGELFF.

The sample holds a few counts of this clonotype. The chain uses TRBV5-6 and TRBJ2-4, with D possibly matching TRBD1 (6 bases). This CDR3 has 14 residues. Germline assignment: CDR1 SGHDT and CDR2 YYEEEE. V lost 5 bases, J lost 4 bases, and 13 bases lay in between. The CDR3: CASRLGQPKNIQYF. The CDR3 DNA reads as TGTGCCAGCAGATTAGGACAGCCAAAAAACATTCAGTACTTC.

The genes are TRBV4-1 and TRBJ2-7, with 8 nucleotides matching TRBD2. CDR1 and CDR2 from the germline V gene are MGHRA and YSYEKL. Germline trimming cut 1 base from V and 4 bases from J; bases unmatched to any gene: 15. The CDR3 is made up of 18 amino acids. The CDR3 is CASSQGLAGTPGGYEQYF. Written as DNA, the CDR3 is TGCGCCAGCAGCCAAGGCCTAGCGGGTACCCCGGGGGGATACGAGCAGTACTTC.

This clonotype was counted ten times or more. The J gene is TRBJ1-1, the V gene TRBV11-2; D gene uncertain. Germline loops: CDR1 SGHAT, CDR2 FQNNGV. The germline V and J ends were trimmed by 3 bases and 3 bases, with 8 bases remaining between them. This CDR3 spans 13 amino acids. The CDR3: CASSFEKHTEAFF. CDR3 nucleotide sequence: TGTGCCAGCAGCTTCGAAAAGCACACTGAAGCTTTCTTT.

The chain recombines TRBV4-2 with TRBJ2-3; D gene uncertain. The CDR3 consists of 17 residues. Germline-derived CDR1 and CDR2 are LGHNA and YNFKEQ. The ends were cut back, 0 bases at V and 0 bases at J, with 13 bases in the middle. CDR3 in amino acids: CASSQDLWATSTDTQYF. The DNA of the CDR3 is TGTGCCAGCAGCCAAGATCTATGGGCTACCAGCACAGATACGCAGTATTTT.

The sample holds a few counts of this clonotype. CDR3 in amino acids: CSARDWGGNEKLFF. The CDR3 DNA reads as TGCAGTGCTAGAGATTGGGGGGGAAATGAAAAACTGTTTTTT. The chain is built from TRBV20-1 and TRBJ1-4; possible D gene TRBD1, 5 bases. Trimming cost V 0 bases and J 5 bases, with 10 bases left between them. The CDR3 sequence is 14 residues long. CDR1 is DFQATT and CDR2 is SNEGSKA in the germline V gene (reference sequence).